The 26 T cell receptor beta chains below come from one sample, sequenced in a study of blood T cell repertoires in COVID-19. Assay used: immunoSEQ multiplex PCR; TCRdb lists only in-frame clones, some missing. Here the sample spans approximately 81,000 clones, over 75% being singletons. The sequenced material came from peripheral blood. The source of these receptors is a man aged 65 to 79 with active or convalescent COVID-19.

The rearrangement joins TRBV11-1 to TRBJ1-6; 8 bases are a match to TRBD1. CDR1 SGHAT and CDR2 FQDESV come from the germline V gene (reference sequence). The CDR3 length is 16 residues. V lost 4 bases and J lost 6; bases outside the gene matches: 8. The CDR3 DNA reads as TGTGCCAGCAGCTCGACAGGGGACCCTTTTAATTCACCCCTCCACTTT. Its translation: CASSSTGDPFNSPLHF.

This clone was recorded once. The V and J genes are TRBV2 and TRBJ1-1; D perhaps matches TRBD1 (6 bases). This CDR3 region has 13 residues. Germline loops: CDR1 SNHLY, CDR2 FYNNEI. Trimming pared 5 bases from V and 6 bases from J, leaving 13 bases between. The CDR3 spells CASSSRQVPEAFF. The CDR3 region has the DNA TGTGCCAGCAGTTCCCGACAGGTACCTGAAGCTTTCTTT.

The CDR3 nucleotides read TGCGCCAGCAGTTTGACGTCAGGGGAGAACACTGAAGCTTTCTTT. It translates to CASSLTSGENTEAFF. V gene TRBV5-1 combines with J gene TRBJ1-1; D may be TRBD1 (6 bases). The V end lost 5 bases, the J end lost 1 base, and 15 bases lay between the germline ends. The CDR3 consists of 15 residues. Germline CDR1 and CDR2: SGHRS and YFSETQ. Full variable domain (remainder filled in from reference TRBV5-1 and TRBJ1-1): KAGVTQTPRYLIKTRGQQVTLSCSPISGHRSVSWYQQTPGQGLQFLFEYFSETQRNKGNFPGRFSGRQFSNSRSEMNVSTLELGDSALYLCASSLTSGENTEAFFGQGTRLTVV.

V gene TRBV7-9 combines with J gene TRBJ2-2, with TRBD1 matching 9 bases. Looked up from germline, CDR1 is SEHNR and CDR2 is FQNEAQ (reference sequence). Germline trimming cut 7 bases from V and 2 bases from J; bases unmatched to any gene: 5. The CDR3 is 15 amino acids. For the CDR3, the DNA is TGTGCCAGCATCAGGACAGGGGCAAACACCGGGGAGCTGTTTTTT. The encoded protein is CASIRTGANTGELFF.

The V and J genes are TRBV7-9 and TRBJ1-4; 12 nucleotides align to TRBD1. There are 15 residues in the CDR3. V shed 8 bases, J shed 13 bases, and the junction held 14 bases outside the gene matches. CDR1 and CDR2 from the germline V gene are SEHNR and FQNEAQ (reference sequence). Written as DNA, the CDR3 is TGTGCCAGCGGCCGGACCGGGACAGGGGGCGACCGACTGTTTTTT. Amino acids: CASGRTGTGGDRLFF.

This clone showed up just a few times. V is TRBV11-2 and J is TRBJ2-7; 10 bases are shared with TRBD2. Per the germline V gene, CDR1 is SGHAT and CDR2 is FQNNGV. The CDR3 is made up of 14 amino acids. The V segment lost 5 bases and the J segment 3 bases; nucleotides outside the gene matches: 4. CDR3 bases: TGTGCCAGCAGCCTTAGCGGGGGGAGCTACGAGCAGTACTTC. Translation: CASSLSGGSYEQYF.

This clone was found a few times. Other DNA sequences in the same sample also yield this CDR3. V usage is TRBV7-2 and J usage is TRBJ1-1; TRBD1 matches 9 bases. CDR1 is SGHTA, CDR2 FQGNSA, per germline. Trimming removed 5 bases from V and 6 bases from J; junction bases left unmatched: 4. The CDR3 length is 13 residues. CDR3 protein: CASSQQGASEAFF. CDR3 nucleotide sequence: TGTGCCAGCAGCCAACAGGGGGCCTCTGAAGCTTTCTTT.

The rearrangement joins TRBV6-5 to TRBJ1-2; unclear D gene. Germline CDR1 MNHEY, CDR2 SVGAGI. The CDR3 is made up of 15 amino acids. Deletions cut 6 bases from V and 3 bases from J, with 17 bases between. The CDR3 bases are TGTGCCAGCAGACTGACATATTCGGCTGACTATGGCTACACCTTC. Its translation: CASRLTYSADYGYTF.

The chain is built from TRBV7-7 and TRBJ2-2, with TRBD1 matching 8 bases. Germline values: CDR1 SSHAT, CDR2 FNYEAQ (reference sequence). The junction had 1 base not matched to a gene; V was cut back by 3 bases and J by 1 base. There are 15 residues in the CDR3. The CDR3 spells CASSFGTGNTGELFF. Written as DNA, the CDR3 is TGTGCCAGCAGCTTCGGGACAGGGAACACCGGGGAGCTGTTTTTT. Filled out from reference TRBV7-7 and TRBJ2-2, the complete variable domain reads GAGVSQSPRYKVTKRGQDVTLRCDPISSHATLYWYQQALGQGPEFLTYFNYEAQPDKSGLPSDRFSAERPEGSISTLTIQRTEQRDSAMYRCASSFGTGNTGELFFGEGSRLTVL.

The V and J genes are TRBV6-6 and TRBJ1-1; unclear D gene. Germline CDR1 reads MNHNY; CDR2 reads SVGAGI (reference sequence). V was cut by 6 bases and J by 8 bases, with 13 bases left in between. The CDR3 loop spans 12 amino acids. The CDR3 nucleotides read TGTGCCAGCAGCAACCTTCGGAGCGAAGCTTTCTTT. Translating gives CASSNLRSEAFF.

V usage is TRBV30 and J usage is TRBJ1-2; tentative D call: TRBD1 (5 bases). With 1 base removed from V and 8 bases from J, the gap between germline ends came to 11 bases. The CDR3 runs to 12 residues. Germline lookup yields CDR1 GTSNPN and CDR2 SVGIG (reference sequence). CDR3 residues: CAWSAGSWGYTF. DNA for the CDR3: TGTGCCTGGAGTGCAGGGTCTTGGGGCTACACCTTC. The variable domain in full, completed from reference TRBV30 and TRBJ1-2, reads SQTIHQWPATLVQPVGSPLSLECTVEGTSNPNLYWYRQAAGRGLQLLFYSVGIGQISSEVPQNLSASRPQDRQFILSSKKLLLSDSGFYLCAWSAGSWGYTFGSGTRLTVV.

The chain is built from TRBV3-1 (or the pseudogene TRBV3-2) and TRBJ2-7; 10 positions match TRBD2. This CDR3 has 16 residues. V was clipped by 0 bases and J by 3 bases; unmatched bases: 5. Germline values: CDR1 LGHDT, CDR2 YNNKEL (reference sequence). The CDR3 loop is CASSQDPWTSGYEQYF. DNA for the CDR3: TGTGCCAGCAGCCAAGATCCATGGACTAGCGGCTACGAGCAGTACTTC.

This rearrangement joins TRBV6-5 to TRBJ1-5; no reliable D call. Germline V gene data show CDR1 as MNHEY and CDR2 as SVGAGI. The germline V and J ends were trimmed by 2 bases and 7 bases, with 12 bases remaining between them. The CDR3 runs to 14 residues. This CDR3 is CASSYVGVRQPQHF. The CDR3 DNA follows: TGTGCCAGCAGTTACGTCGGGGTTAGGCAGCCCCAGCATTTT.

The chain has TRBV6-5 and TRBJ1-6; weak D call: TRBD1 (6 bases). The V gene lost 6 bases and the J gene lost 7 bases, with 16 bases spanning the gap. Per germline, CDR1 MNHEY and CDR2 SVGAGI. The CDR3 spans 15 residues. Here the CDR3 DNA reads TGTGCCAGCAGCCAAGGGACACAGTCGAATTCACCCCTCCACTTT. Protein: CASSQGTQSNSPLHF.

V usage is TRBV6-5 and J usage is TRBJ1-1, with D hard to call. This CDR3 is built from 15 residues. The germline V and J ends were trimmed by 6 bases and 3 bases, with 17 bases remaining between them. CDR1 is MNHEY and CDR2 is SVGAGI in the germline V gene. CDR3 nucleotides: TGTGCCAGCAGCCCAAGCCAGGTACTTCACACTGAAGCTTTCTTT. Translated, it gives CASSPSQVLHTEAFF.

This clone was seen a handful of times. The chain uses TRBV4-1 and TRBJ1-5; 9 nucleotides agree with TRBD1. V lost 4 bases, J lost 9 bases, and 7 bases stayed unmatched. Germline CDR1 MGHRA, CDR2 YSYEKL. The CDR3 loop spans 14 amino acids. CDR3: CASSPRTGEMPQHF. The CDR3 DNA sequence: TGCGCCAGCAGCCCCCGGACAGGGGAGATGCCCCAGCATTTT.

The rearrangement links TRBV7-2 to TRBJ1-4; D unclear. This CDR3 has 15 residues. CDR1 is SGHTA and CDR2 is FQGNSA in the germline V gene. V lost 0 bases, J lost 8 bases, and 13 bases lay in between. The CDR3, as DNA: TGTGCCAGCAGCTTAGCGATAGGGAGAGGCGAAAAACTGTTTTTT. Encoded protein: CASSLAIGRGEKLFF.

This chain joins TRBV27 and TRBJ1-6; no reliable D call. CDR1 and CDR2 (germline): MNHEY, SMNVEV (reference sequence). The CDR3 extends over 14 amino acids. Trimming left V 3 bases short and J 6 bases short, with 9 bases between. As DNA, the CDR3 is TGTGCCAGCAGTTTTAAGAGGGCTAATTCACCCCTCCACTTT. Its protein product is CASSFKRANSPLHF.

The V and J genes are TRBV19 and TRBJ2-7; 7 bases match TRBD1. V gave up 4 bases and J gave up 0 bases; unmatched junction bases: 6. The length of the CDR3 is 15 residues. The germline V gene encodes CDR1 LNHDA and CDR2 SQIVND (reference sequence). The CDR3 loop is CASSTGSGGSYEQYF. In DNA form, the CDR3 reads TGTGCCAGTAGTACAGGTTCAGGGGGCTCCTACGAGCAGTACTTC.

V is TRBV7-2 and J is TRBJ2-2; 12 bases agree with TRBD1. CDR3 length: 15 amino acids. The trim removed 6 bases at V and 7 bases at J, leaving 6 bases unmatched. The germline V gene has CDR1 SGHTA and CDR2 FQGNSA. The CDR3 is CASSPGQGASGELFF. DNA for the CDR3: TGTGCCAGCAGTCCGGGACAGGGGGCTAGCGGGGAGCTGTTTTTT.

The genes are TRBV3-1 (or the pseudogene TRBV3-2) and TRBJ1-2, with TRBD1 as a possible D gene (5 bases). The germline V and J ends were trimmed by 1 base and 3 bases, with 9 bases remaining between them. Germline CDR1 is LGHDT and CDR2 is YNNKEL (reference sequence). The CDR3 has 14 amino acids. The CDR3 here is CASSQVPGHYGYTF. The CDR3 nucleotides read TGTGCCAGCAGCCAAGTACCAGGGCACTATGGCTACACCTTC.

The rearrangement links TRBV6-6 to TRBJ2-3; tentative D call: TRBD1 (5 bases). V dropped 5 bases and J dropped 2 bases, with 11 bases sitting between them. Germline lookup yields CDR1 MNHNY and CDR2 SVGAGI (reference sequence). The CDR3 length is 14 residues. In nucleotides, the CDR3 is TGTGCCAGCAGTCTACAGGATTCCACAGATACGCAGTATTTT. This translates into CASSLQDSTDTQYF.

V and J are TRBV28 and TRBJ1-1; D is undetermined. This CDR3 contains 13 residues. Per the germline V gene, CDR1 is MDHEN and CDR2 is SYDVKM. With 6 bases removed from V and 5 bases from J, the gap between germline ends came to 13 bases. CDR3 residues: CASRAQLLTEAFF. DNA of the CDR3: TGTGCCAGCAGAGCACAGCTCTTAACTGAAGCTTTCTTT.

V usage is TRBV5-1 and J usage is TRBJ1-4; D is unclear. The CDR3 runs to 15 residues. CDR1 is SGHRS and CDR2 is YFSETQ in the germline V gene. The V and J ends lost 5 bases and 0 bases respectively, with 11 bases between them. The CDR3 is CASRDGPTTNEKLFF. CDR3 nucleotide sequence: TGCGCCAGCAGAGATGGCCCAACAACTAATGAAAAACTGTTTTTT.

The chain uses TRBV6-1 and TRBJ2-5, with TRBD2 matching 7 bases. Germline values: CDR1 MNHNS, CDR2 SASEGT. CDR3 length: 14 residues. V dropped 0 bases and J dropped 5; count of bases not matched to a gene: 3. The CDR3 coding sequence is TGTGCCAGCAGTGAAGCGCGGGGGAGGGAGACCCAGTACTTC. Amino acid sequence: CASSEARGRETQYF.

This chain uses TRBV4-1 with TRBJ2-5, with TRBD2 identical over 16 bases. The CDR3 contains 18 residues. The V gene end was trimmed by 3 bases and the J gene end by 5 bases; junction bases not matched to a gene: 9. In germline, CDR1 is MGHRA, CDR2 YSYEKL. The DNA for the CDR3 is TGCGCCAGCAGCCAGGGAAGAGCGGGACTAGCGGGGGGGGAGACCCAGTACTTC. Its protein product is CASSQGRAGLAGGETQYF.